These 9 T cell receptor beta chains originate from one sample sequenced in a study of spatial heterogeneity in lung cancer. From the 5' RACE reads, TCRdb called clonotypes with MiXCR, one entry per CDR3 protein. The top ten hold 30% to 40% of the sample, which has tens of thousands of distinct CDR3 sequences, 12% seen once. The time point is: blood at routine non-recurrence follow-up after resection. The sample was PBMCs, taken at follow-up. The receptors were gathered from a male donor with early-stage non-small cell lung cancer.

At least ten counts were recorded for this clonotype. The genes are TRBV5-4 and TRBJ2-7, with unresolved D. Per the germline V gene, CDR1 is SGHNT and CDR2 is YYREEE (reference sequence). The ends were cut back, 0 bases at V and 5 bases at J, with 15 bases in the middle. The CDR3 contains 15 residues. The CDR3: CASSLEYSGWNEQYF. CDR3 bases: TGTGCCAGCAGCTTGGAGTACTCCGGTTGGAACGAGCAGTACTTC.

This clonotype was found many times. This rearrangement joins TRBV6-5 to TRBJ1-2; D ambiguous. The V gene lost 5 bases and the J gene lost 0 bases, with 10 bases spanning the gap. From germline, CDR1 is MNHEY and CDR2 SVGAGI. There are 14 residues in the CDR3. CDR3 in DNA: TGTGCCAGCAGTCCCCTCCCGCCTAACTATGGCTACACCTTC. This codes for CASSPLPPNYGYTF.

The DNA for the CDR3 is TGCAGTGCTTACCTCTCGCGGGGGGGTTTCTACAATGAGCAGTTCTTC. This encodes CSAYLSRGGFYNEQFF. The rearrangement uses TRBV20-1 and TRBJ2-1, with 9 bases fitting TRBD2. The CDR3 spans 16 residues. Looked up from germline, CDR1 is DFQATT and CDR2 is SNEGSKA (reference sequence). Trimming removed 5 bases from V and 3 bases from J; junction bases left unmatched: 11.

The DNA of the CDR3 is TGTGCCAGCAGTTACGGGGTCTATAGCAATCAGCCCCAGCATTTT. Residues: CASSYGVYSNQPQHF. V is TRBV6-2 or TRBV6-3 and J is TRBJ1-5; no definite D call. The V end was cut by 2 bases, the J end by 0 bases, with 8 bases between. This CDR3 has 15 residues. Germline V gene data show CDR1 as MNHEY and CDR2 as SVGEGT.

This clonotype was recorded at least ten times. The chain links TRBV20-1 to TRBJ2-1, with 10 bases aligning to TRBD2. V shed 5 bases and J 3 bases; nucleotides not matched to a gene: 4. This CDR3 spans 14 amino acids. Germline V gene sequence: CDR1 DFQATT, CDR2 SNEGSKA (reference sequence). CDR3 DNA sequence: TGCAGTGCTTTACCTAGCGGGGGCTACAATGAGCAGTTCTTC. Translation gives CSALPSGGYNEQFF.

The genes are TRBV7-9 and TRBJ2-3, with D unclear. Trimming took off 2 bases at V and 4 bases at J, with 10 bases between the two ends. CDR1 and CDR2 (germline): SEHNR, FQNEAQ (reference sequence). This CDR3 spans 14 amino acids. CDR3 sequence (DNA): TGTGCCAGCAGCTTAACCGTTGGGGCAGATACGCAGTATTTT. It specifies CASSLTVGADTQYF. Full variable domain (missing parts from reference TRBV7-9 and TRBJ2-3): DTGVSQNPRHKITKRGQNVTFRCDPISEHNRLYWYRQTLGQGPEFLTYFQNEAQLEKSRLLSDRFSAERPKGSFSTLEIQRTEQGDSAMYLCASSLTVGADTQYFGPGTRLTVL.

This clonotype was recorded many times. The chain combines TRBV6-2 or TRBV6-3 with TRBJ1-3; 7 bases fit TRBD1. The CDR3 covers 16 residues. Germline loops: CDR1 MNHEY, CDR2 SVGEGT. Trimming cost V 6 bases and J 2 bases; bases outside gene matches: 10. The CDR3, as DNA: TGTGCCAGCAGCATCCGACAGGGTACCCCTGGAAACACCATATATTTT. Its protein is CASSIRQGTPGNTIYF.

The sample holds a few counts of this clonotype. The chain uses TRBV14 and TRBJ1-2; perhaps TRBD1 as D (5 bases). CDR3 length: 14 residues. The V and J ends lost 4 bases and 5 bases respectively, with 14 bases between them. CDR1 is SGHDN, CDR2 FVKESK, per germline. CDR3 loop: CASSRRGSGYGYTF. CDR3 bases: TGTGCCAGCAGCCGGAGGGGCTCCGGATATGGCTACACCTTC.

V gene TRBV5-1 combines with J gene TRBJ2-3, with no clear D. The germline gives CDR1 SGHRS, CDR2 YFSETQ. Trimming left V 5 bases short and J 3 bases short, with 13 bases between. The CDR3 has 14 residues. The DNA of the CDR3 is TGCGCCAGCAGTTCAGACCAGTTTACAGATACGCAGTATTTT. Its translation: CASSSDQFTDTQYF. The full variable domain, rest sourced from reference TRBV5-1 and TRBJ2-3, is KAGVTQTPRYLIKTRGQQVTLSCSPISGHRSVSWYQQTPGQGLQFLFEYFSETQRNKGNFPGRFSGRQFSNSRSEMNVSTLELGDSALYLCASSSDQFTDTQYFGPGTRLTVL.